The sequence of this T cell receptor (beta chain) was determined in a study of shared clonotypes between healthy human individuals. The table came from immunoSEQ multiplex PCR; TCRdb's copy has only in-frame clones and leaves some out. Altogether about 2 million clones are present, 90% to 95% being singletons, with the ten largest covering around 0.13%. The receptor was derived from a man between 18 and 29 years old in good health. The sequenced material came from naive CD4+ T cells sorted from blood. Subset: CD45RA+ positively selected.

CDR3 residues: CASSLVPGTGANVLTF. The CDR3 DNA sequence: TGCGCCAGCAGCTTGGTACCGGGGACTGGGGCCAACGTCCTGACTTTC. The V call is TRBV5-1, the J call TRBJ2-6; TRBD2 might be the D (5 bases). The CDR3 has 16 amino acids. The germline V gene has CDR1 SGHRS and CDR2 YFSETQ. V lost 0 bases to trimming and J lost 2 bases, with 9 bases between them.